The table lists the clone carrying this TCR beta chain with a count of one. No antigen is known for it. The repertoire was sequenced with immunoSEQ multiplex PCR; TCRdb's copy has only in-frame clones and lacks some. The data contain over 60,000 clones, approximately 94% of them singletons. The sample is drawn from a study of OX40 agonist ivuxolimab in advanced cancers. Study summary: Cancers in dose escalation were hepatocellular, melanoma, renal cell and head and neck. Findings and limits, study-wide: The study observed clonal expansion of CD4+ and CD8+ blood T cells by week 6 at 0.1 to 3.0 mg/kg.

Germline V gene lookup returns CDR1 LNHDA and CDR2 SQIVND (reference sequence). This CDR3 comprises 18 residues. The V gene end was trimmed by 2 bases and the J gene end by 3 bases; junction bases not matched to a gene: 6. The rearrangement joins TRBV19 to TRBJ2-1; 14 bases agree with TRBD2. The material sequenced was CD4+ or CD8+ T cells sorted from blood, taken in a trial of the OX40 agonist ivuxolimab. The origin of this receptor is an adult with an advanced solid tumor such as melanoma, head and neck, liver or kidney cancer. Here the CDR3 DNA reads TGTGCCAGTAGTATACTGACTAGCGGGGGGGCTAGCTACAATGAGCAGTTCTTC. It translates to CASSILTSGGASYNEQFF.